This T cell receptor beta chain was obtained from a study of T cells in women clearing cervical HPV infection. As for the study in general: HLA type stays a possible confounder, typing being limited.

Comment on this clone: Its specificity is unknown.

The assay was immunoSEQ multiplex PCR, and TCRdb's table has in-frame clones only and misses some. The sample data list some 15,000 clones. Study-level findings and limits: Richness plus V gene abundances separated cases from controls with AUC approximately 0.78. Timing of associations relative to infection is unclear; T-cell subsets were not isolated.

The specimen sequenced was blood buffy coat. This TCR was sampled from a woman between 18 and 70 years old with a cervical HPV16 infection that either progressed to CIN3+ or cleared (not recorded which).

The CDR3 sequence is CASSLGEGGAASTDTQYF. The sequenced part of the CDR3 DNA is TGCGCCAGCAGCTTGGGAGAGGGCGGGGCAGCTAGCACAGATACG. The rearrangement uses TRBV5-1 and TRBJ2-3; possible D gene TRBD2, 6 bases. Read data end 3 residues before the CDR3 end; the end is taken from the germline J gene. Germline V gene sequence: CDR1 SGHRS, CDR2 YFSETQ. The V and J ends lost 0 bases and 0 bases respectively, with 17 bases between them. CDR3 length: 18 amino acids.